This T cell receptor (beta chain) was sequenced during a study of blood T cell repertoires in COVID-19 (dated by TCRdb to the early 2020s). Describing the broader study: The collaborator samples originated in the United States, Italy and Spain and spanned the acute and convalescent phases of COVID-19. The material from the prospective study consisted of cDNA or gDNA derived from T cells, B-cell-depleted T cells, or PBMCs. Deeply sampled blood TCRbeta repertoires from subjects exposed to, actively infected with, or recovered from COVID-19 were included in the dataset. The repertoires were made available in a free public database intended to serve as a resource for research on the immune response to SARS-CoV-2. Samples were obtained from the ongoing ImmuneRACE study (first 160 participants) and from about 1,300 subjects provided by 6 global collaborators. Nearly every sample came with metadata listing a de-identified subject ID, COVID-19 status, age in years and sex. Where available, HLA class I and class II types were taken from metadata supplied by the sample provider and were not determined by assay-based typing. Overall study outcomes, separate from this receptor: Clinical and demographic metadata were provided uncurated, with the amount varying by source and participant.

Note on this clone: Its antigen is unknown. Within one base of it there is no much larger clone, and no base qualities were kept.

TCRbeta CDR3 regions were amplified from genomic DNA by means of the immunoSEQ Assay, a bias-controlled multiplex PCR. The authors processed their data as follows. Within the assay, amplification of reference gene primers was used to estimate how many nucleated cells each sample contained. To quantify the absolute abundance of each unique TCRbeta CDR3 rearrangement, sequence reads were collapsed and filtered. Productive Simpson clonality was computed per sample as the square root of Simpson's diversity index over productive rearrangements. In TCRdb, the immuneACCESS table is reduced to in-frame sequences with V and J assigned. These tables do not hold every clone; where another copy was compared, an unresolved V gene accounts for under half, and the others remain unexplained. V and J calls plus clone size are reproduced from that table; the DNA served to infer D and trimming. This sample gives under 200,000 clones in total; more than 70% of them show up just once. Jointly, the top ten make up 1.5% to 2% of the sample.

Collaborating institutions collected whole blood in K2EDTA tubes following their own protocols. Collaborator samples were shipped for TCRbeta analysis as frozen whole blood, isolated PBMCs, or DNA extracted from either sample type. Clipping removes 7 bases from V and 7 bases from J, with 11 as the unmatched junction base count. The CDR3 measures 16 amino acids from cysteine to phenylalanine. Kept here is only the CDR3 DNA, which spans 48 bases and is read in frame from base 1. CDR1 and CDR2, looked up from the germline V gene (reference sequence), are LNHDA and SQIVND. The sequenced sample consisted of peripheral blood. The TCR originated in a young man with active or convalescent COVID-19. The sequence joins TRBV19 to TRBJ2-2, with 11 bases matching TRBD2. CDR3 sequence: CASTSIPGLADGELFF. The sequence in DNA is TGTGCCAGTACCTCTATTCCGGGACTAGCGGACGGGGAGCTGTTTTTT.